This entry describes one T cell receptor (beta chain). This clonotype was found many times. Its antigen is currently not known. The input lacks base qualities; no much larger clone sits a single base away. The sample comes from a study of patients and donors after allogeneic stem cell transplantation (dated by TCRdb to 2020 to 2021). Libraries were made using RT-PCR. Instrument used: NextSeq 550. TCRdb reprocessed the public reads (quality trimming at Q25 with fastp, clone calling with MiXCR) and kept in-frame beta chains. Rows are unified per CDR3 protein, each entry keeping the most common DNA and genes. The sample table records approximately 12,000 distinct CDR3 sequences; about 23% of these occur just once. 51% of the sample is in the top ten clones. The junction carries 16 bases between V and J, which are trimmed by 3 bases and 1 base respectively. The germline V gene sets CDR1 to SGHDT and CDR2 to YYEEEE. The cysteine opens and the phenylalanine closes a CDR3 of 16 amino acids. The CDR3 DNA has 48 bases and is translated from base 1.

The V and J segments used are TRBV5-6 and TRBJ1-1; D gene: possibly TRBD1, on 5 matching bases. The receptor was isolated from a human donor who was either an allogeneic HSCT recipient or a stem cell or donor lymphocyte infusion donor (not recorded which). It is not recorded whose cells these are; they may come from a transplant donor. The material sequenced was blood, either unsorted or a sorted T cell fraction (not recorded which). The sequenced DNA: TGTGCCAGCAGCTCCGGAACGGGACGGACGAACACTGAAGCTTTCTTT. Its translation reads: CASSSGTGRTNTEAFF.